This T cell receptor beta chain was identified in a study of T-cell memory formation after mild COVID-19. Across the whole study: The TCR clusters were mostly specific to one donor.

J was trimmed by 4 bases and V by 0 bases; bases with no gene match: 1. In germline, CDR1 is GTSNPN, CDR2 SVGIG (reference sequence). The CDR3 is made up of 13 amino acids. Constant-segment primers were used for 5'RACE, and the resulting TCR alpha and TCR beta cDNA libraries carried sample barcodes and UMIs. TCRdb ran MiXCR on the 5' RACE reads and lists one entry per CDR3 protein. The table records 45,000 to 65,000 distinct CDR3 sequences, approximately 9.5% of them present only once. In its sample, this clonotype was seen a few times. Its target is not known. Study-level findings and limits: Some clones that responded turned up in pre-infection memory, which suggests that cross-reactive memory joined in. Most CD4+ clones that shrank were in CM and EM, while CD8+ ones turned up in EMRA.

This receptor was identified in a man in his late teens or twenties who had mild COVID-19 (a few samples of this study predate the infection). Cell type and time point are not known. The sample consisted of PBMCs or a T cell subset sorted from them (not recorded which). The rearrangement uses TRBV30 and TRBJ1-2; 8 bases line up with TRBD1. This CDR3 is CAWSVGQGYGYTF. In DNA form, the CDR3 reads TGTGCCTGGAGTGTAGGACAGGGCTATGGCTACACCTTC. Complete variable domain (other parts from reference TRBV30 and TRBJ1-2): SQTIHQWPATLVQPVGSPLSLECTVEGTSNPNLYWYRQAAGRGLQLLFYSVGIGQISSEVPQNLSASRPQDRQFILSSKKLLLSDSGFYLCAWSVGQGYGYTFGSGTRLTVV.